In this sample, the clone carrying this TCR beta chain turned up many times. Its antigen is not known. The sample comes from a study of T-cell reconstitution after alpha-beta-depleted transplantation in children. CDR1 is SGHRS, CDR2 YFSETQ, per germline. Trimming left V 4 bases short and J 4 bases short, with 11 bases between. The CDR3 covers 13 residues. Study conclusions and caveats: The origin of high day-60 TCRbeta diversity in some patients lay in surviving recipient T cells and thymic progenitors. About two months after transplant, alpha-beta T cells reportedly came from several hundred expanded graft clones. T-cell numbers and diversity, one year after transplant, stemmed largely from T cells that were newly produced.

This sample's TCRbeta library carried unique molecular identifier barcodes. TCRdb processed the PCR reads anew with MiXCR; each CDR3 protein has one entry. This sample has 200,000 or so distinct CDR3 sequences, with about 6% found just once. The clonotype originates from a girl less than two years old with combined immunodeficiency, due to receive a stem cell transplant. The sample in question was PBMCs, obtained before TCRalphabeta/CD19-depleted stem cell transplant. The chain combines TRBV5-1 with TRBJ1-1; the D is unclear. Here the CDR3 reads CASSQDVGTEAFF. The CDR3 DNA sequence: TGCGCCAGCAGCCAGGACGTCGGCACTGAAGCTTTCTTT.